This is a list of T cell receptor beta chains from one sample in a study of T cell responses to AZD1222 COVID-19 vaccine. Generated by immunoSEQ multiplex PCR, the TCRdb table keeps only in-frame clones and is missing some. The sample includes around 120,000 clones, around nine tenths of them seen just once. The sequencing used peripheral blood, collected 28 days after the second AZD1222 dose. The origin of the receptors is an adult who received the AZD1222 COVID-19 vaccine. Both conserved end residues are trimmed from each CDR3. Each record gives: V gene, J gene, CDR3 protein.

TRBV5-1	TRBJ1-1	ASNPGGGTEAF
TRBV5-1	TRBJ2-1	ASSLVGTAYNEQF
TRBV3-1/TRBV3-2	TRBJ2-1	ASSHPDKYNEQF
TRBV24-1	TRBJ2-2	ATKDRENTGELF
TRBV12-3/TRBV12-4	TRBJ2-2	ASSLGLALGLF
TRBV18	TRBJ2-7	ASSDSGREQY
TRBV7-8	TRBJ2-7	ASSLVIHEQY
TRBV6-1	TRBJ2-4	ASSGGLSDYKNIQY
TRBV2	TRBJ2-7	ASSEKSLYEQY
TRBV18	TRBJ1-4	ASSPLGETEKLF
TRBV4-1	TRBJ1-1	ASSQSWGGNTEAF
TRBV28	TRBJ2-1	ASSSGTGEYNEQF
TRBV28	TRBJ1-4	ASSPTGTGALGEKLF
TRBV3-1/TRBV3-2	TRBJ1-2	ASSQFPLNYGYT
TRBV6-1	TRBJ2-7	ASSEWVAGGPYEQY
TRBV10-1	TRBJ1-1	ASSESGTTEAF
TRBV6-1	TRBJ1-5	ASSAQGYGSDQPQH
TRBV13	TRBJ1-3	ASSFQPNSGNTIY
TRBV14	TRBJ2-1	ASSQGQGVYNEQF
TRBV6-5	TRBJ1-2	ASSYWNTGTYGYT
TRBV6-7	TRBJ2-1	ASSYGVGRIRIHLLYNEQF
TRBV7-3	TRBJ1-1	ASSLEVGTEAF
TRBV2	TRBJ2-2	ASSVERDAGELF
TRBV14	TRBJ2-6	ASSQAAGANVLT
TRBV19	TRBJ1-2	ASSYLRGYT
TRBV28	TRBJ2-3	ASSPPTSGIGPDTQY
TRBV3-1/TRBV3-2	TRBJ2-1	ASSQEEGTANTEQF
TRBV5-1	TRBJ1-1	ASSLRRELDTEAF
TRBV29-1	TRBJ1-4	SVSGQGLEKLF
TRBV10-3	TRBJ1-2	ATHLGAGEDLYGYT
TRBV28	TRBJ1-6	ASRTRNSPLH
TRBV4-2	TRBJ1-2	ASSSKGGSAGYT
TRBV7-9	TRBJ2-1	ASSPDRGRRNEQF
TRBV7-2	TRBJ2-1	ATAGAGYNEQF
TRBV20-1	TRBJ1-5	SASGEGISNQPQH
TRBV14	TRBJ2-3	ASSQGTSPSTDTQY
TRBV9	TRBJ1-1	ASSVALGSNTEAF
TRBV21-1	TRBJ2-3	ASSKSTGKVGGRCTDTQY
TRBV10-3	TRBJ1-2	AINRGPGYGYT
TRBV28	TRBJ2-5	ASSLWGTQETQY
TRBV15	TRBJ2-7	ATSRRIRTSGGKREQY
TRBV27	TRBJ2-1	ASSLRTSGSSQF
TRBV2	TRBJ2-2	ASSEGASHGELF
TRBV7-3	TRBJ2-1	ASSPGGLAVNEQF